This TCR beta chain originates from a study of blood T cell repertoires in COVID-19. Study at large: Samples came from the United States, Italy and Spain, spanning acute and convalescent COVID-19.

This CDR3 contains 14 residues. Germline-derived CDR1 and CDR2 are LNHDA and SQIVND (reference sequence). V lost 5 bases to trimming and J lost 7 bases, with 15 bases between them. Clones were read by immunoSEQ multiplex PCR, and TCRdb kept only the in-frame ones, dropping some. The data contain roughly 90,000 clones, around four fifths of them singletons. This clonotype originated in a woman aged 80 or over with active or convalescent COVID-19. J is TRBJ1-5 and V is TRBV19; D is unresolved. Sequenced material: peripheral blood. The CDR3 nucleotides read TGTGCCAGTAGTGGCATACTCGGAGAGCAGCCCCAGCATTTT. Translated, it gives CASSGILGEQPQHF.